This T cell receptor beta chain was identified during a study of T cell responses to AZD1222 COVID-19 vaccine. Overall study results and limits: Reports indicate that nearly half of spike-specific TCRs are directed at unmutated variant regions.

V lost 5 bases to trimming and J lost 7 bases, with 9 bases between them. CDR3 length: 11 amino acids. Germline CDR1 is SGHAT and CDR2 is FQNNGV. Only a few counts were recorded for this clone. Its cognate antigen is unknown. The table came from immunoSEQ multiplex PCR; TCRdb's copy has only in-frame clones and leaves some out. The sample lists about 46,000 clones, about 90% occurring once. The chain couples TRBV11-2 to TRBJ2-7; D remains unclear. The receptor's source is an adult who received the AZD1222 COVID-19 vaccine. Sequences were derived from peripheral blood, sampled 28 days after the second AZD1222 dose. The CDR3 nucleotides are TGTGCCAGCAGCCCCGGTAGTGAGCAGTACTTC. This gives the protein CASSPGSEQYF.